This T cell receptor beta chain was sequenced for a study of blood T cell repertoires in COVID-19. Overall study context: T cells, B-cell-depleted T cells, or PBMCs supplied cDNA or gDNA.

The CDR3 runs 13 residues. The V end was cut by 6 bases, the J end by 8 bases, with 14 bases between. Per the germline V gene, CDR1 is MRHNA and CDR2 is SNTAGT. Per the study methods: Estimated nucleated cell counts came from reference gene primer amplification. TCRdb's table, derived via immunoSEQ multiplex PCR, lists solely in-frame clones and lacks some. D and trimming were read from the DNA, whereas the V and J calls and clone size are those reported in that table. The profile covers over 120,000 clones, with roughly 87% appearing a single time and less than 2% taken by the ten largest. This clonotype was obtained from a man aged 70-80 years with acute or convalescent COVID-19. This rearrangement joins TRBV6-4 to TRBJ2-1, with D possibly being TRBD1 (6 bases). Sequencing input: peripheral blood. The chain's CDR3 is CASRRTGFDEQFF. Written as DNA, the CDR3 is TGTGCCAGCAGGAGAACAGGGTTCGATGAGCAGTTCTTC.